This is a list of T cell receptor beta chains from one sample in a study of T cells in localized non-small cell lung cancer. Only in-frame clones appear in the TCRdb table, and some are missing; sequencing was by immunoSEQ multiplex PCR. The repertoire holds approximately 35,000 clones, 90% to 95% seen once, with 5.5% to 6% in the top ten. The sequencing used PBMCs, collected before any cancer treatment. The receptors derive from a man between 40 and 75 years old with stage II lung adenocarcinoma. CDR3s include the opening cysteine and the closing phenylalanine or tryptophan. A D gene is named only where the DNA matches it firmly.

TRBD1,TRBJ2-2,TRBV9,CASSDRGLGELFF
-,TRBJ2-7,TRBV4-2,CASSQITGYEQYF
TRBD2,TRBJ2-1,TRBV7-2,CASSAQLAFSYNEQFF
-,TRBJ1-6,TRBV30,CAWSPDTLRASLHF
-,TRBJ2-6,TRBV25-1,CASSEYRGGLGANVLTF
-,TRBJ2-7,TRBV28,CASSLAGGRERGEQYF
-,TRBJ2-2,TRBV4-2,CASSQEEGTGELFF
-,TRBJ1-1,TRBV7-8,CASSLGARVPNTEAFF
-,TRBJ2-5,TRBV5-6,CASSRTDQETQYF
-,TRBJ2-1,TRBV11-2,CASRFGFGTYNEQFF
-,TRBJ1-2,TRBV18,CASSPLEGGYTF
-,TRBJ1-5,TRBV4-2,CASSLFQGSNQPQHF
-,TRBJ1-2,TRBV4-3,CASSQEQTASYGYTF
-,TRBJ2-7,TRBV9,CASSVGDGWAYEQYF
-,TRBJ2-2,TRBV5-4,CASSLRTDPTGELFF
TRBD1,TRBJ2-7,TRBV5-4,CASSSILTGVHEQYF
-,TRBJ1-1,TRBV6-1,CAGKGRSNTEAFF
TRBD1,TRBJ1-2,TRBV7-2,CASSLARTGNGYTF
TRBD2,TRBJ2-7,TRBV28,CASSPRGLGYEQYF
-,TRBJ1-5,TRBV6-5,CASSRDVDQPQHF
-,TRBJ1-1,TRBV19,CASSPPGRMNTEAFF
TRBD1,TRBJ1-1,TRBV19,CASSIAGAGGDLAEAFF
TRBD2,TRBJ2-7,TRBV10-3,CAISESATSGTYEQYF
TRBD2,TRBJ2-4,TRBV5-1,CASSSGLAGNIQYF
-,TRBJ1-2,TRBV7-9,CASSLAGDRNGYTF
-,TRBJ1-1,TRBV19,CASSIGRRQNTEAFF
TRBD1,TRBJ2-1,TRBV5-4,CASSLDRGGYNEQFF
-,TRBJ1-1,TRBV11-2,CASSLPPVDPEAFF
-,TRBJ2-4,TRBV5-4,CASSLEGVRNIQYF
TRBD1,TRBJ2-7,TRBV30,CAWVFPGQGNEQYF
-,TRBJ2-7,TRBV5-1,CASSWQPSRDMQFHEQYF
TRBD1,TRBJ1-1,TRBV2,CASTLPPGGRTEAFF
-,TRBJ2-2,TRBV10-1,CASSAGTNTGELFF
TRBD2,TRBJ2-7,TRBV5-1,CASSPGTSGYEQYF
-,TRBJ2-3,TRBV7-2,CASSSSKGDTQYF
TRBD1,TRBJ2-5,TRBV11-2,CASSPLGQVQETQYF
TRBD2,TRBJ2-3,TRBV10-3,CAISESTGGRPTDTQYF
TRBD1,TRBJ1-5,TRBV6-1,CASMRQGAGQPQHF
-,TRBJ1-1,TRBV19,CASKMGLNMNTEAFF
-,TRBJ2-7,TRBV16,CASSQDSEQYF
-,TRBJ1-2,TRBV9,CASSRDNNYGYTF
TRBD2,TRBJ2-3,TRBV7-3,CASSLAGLGYDTQYF
-,TRBJ2-3,TRBV9,CASSVEAGNTQYF
-,TRBJ2-7,TRBV11-2,CASSSRGTGKYEQYF
-,TRBJ2-1,TRBV28,CASSLQAGRLNEQFF
-,TRBJ2-7,TRBV7-2,CASSLDFHEQYF
TRBD2,TRBJ2-2,TRBV28,CASSTSGGVAGELFF
-,TRBJ2-7,TRBV5-1,CASRRDPSYEQYF